Listed here are 15 T cell receptor beta chains from one sample, sequenced in a study of T cells in Graves' hyperthyroidism and ophthalmopathy. Using RNA transcripts as the source, TCR beta CDR3 regions were amplified. HTBI primers drove first-round RT-PCR of the TCR CDR3. TCRdb redid the calling of the multiplex PCR reads with MiXCR, one entry per CDR3 protein. Of 350,000 or so distinct CDR3 sequences in the sample, about a sixth were seen once. The sample was blood. The source is a middle-aged woman with Graves' ophthalmopathy.

This clonotype was seen at least ten times. The rearrangement links TRBV6-2 or TRBV6-3 to TRBJ1-5, with unresolved D. Germline lookup yields CDR1 MNHEY and CDR2 SVGEGT. V lost 6 bases to trimming and J lost 7 bases, with 16 bases between them. The CDR3 is 14 residues long. The CDR3 spells CASSSRILAQPQHF. CDR3 coding DNA: TGTGCCAGCAGCTCCAGGATTTTGGCACAGCCCCAGCATTTT.

The gene calls are TRBV6-7 and TRBJ2-4; TRBD2 matches at 7 bases. TRBV6-7 counts as an open reading frame of uncertain function. The CDR3 runs to 15 residues. V was clipped by 7 bases and J by 0 bases; unmatched bases: 6. CDR3 bases: TGTGCCAGCACCAGAGCGGGGCTAGCCAAAAACATTCAGTACTTC. Its translation is CASTRAGLAKNIQYF.

There are many counts of this clonotype. The rearrangement joins TRBV20-1 to TRBJ1-5, with 7 bases identical to TRBD1. The CDR3 has 14 amino acids. Germline V gives CDR1 DFQATT, CDR2 SNEGSKA (reference sequence). Trimming removed 3 bases from V and 6 bases from J; junction bases left unmatched: 8. DNA of the CDR3: TGCAGTGCTAGCGAACAGGGGCTGGGTCAGCCCCAGCATTTT. Translation gives CSASEQGLGQPQHF.

This clonotype was picked up many times. V is TRBV6-2 or TRBV6-3 and J is TRBJ1-2, with TRBD1 as a possible D gene (6 bases). The germline gives CDR1 MNHEY, CDR2 SVGEGT. CDR3 length: 14 residues. V lost 1 base, J lost 4 bases, and 10 bases lay in between. The CDR3 bases are TGTGCCAGCAGTTACTTCGGACAGTCCTATGGCTACACCTTC. Amino acid sequence: CASSYFGQSYGYTF.

In its sample, this clonotype was seen many times. The rearrangement uses TRBV20-1 and TRBJ2-5; the D is unclear. V lost 3 bases and J lost 5, with 13 bases in between. Germline lookup yields CDR1 DFQATT and CDR2 SNEGSKA (reference sequence). The CDR3 has 13 residues. The CDR3 DNA reads TGCAGTGCTAGGGTCCCAGGTTACGAGACCCAGTACTTC. Encoded protein: CSARVPGYETQYF.

The rearrangement joins TRBV12-3 or TRBV12-4 to TRBJ2-5, with D tentatively TRBD2 (6 bases). Trimming removed 5 bases at V and 4 bases at J, with 11 bases between. The CDR3 has 13 amino acids. The CDR3 sequence is CASSPRLGETQYF. The DNA of the CDR3 is TGTGCCAGCAGTCCTCGACTAGGAGAGACCCAGTACTTC.

The table lists this clonotype with a few counts. The chain joins TRBV12-3 or TRBV12-4 to TRBJ2-7, with 10 nucleotides matching TRBD1. The J segment lost 1 base and the V segment lost 3 bases, leaving 3 bases of the junction unmatched. The CDR3 covers 15 residues. CDR3 in amino acids: CASSLGTGESYEQYF. The CDR3 bases are TGTGCCAGCAGTTTGGGGACAGGGGAATCCTACGAGCAGTACTTC.

This clonotype was seen at least ten times. This clone may be a read error of a much larger clone one base away. Lacking the conserved final phenylalanine or tryptophan, this CDR3 likely reflects a read error. The chain is built from TRBV28 and TRBJ2-3, with D tentatively TRBD1 (6 bases). Trimming removed 2 bases at V and 0 bases at J, with 24 bases between. This CDR3 is 20 amino acids long. From germline, CDR1 is MDHEN and CDR2 SYDVKM. The DNA of the CDR3 is TGTGCCAGCAGTTTAGGTTGGGACATGGGACAAAGTTCTAGCACAGATACGCAGTATTCT. Translating it yields CASSLGWDMGQSSSTDTQYS.

This clonotype has ten or more counts. The V gene is TRBV27, the J gene TRBJ2-2, with D perhaps matching TRBD2 (5 bases). Deletions cut 6 bases from V and 4 bases from J, with 12 bases between. The CDR3 loop spans 14 amino acids. Germline CDR1 and CDR2: MNHEY and SMNVEV (reference sequence). CDR3 region: CASRYLEGTGELFF. As DNA, the CDR3 is TGTGCCAGCAGATATCTCGAGGGCACCGGGGAGCTGTTTTTT.

Regarding this clonotype: This may come from a read error, since a much larger clone is one base off. As the CDR3 is not closed by the conserved phenylalanine or tryptophan, this likely results from a read error. The rearrangement links TRBV12-3 or TRBV12-4 to TRBJ2-7; perhaps TRBD2 as D (5 bases). The V end lost 5 bases, the J end lost 7 bases, and 12 bases lay between the germline ends. The CDR3 has 12 amino acids. The chain's CDR3 is CASSPHGEEQYS. In DNA, the CDR3 is TGTGCCAGCAGTCCCCATGGGGAGGAGCAGTACTCC.

This clonotype came up many times. The chain has TRBV29-1 and TRBJ2-4; 7 bases align to TRBD1. Germline CDR1 and CDR2: SQVTM and ANQGSEA. The CDR3 totals 13 residues. After removal of 6 bases from V and 7 bases from J, the junction contained 9 bases not matched to a gene. The chain's CDR3 is CSVADRVGNIQYF. CDR3 nucleotide sequence: TGCAGCGTCGCCGACAGGGTCGGGAACATTCAGTACTTC.

The table lists this clonotype with a count of one. This CDR3 reads CASSLALHEQYF. For the CDR3, the DNA is TGTGCCAGCAGCCTAGCCTTACACGAGCAGTACTTC. The chain has TRBV28 and TRBJ2-7; D might be TRBD2 (5 bases). Trimming cost V 6 bases and J 5 bases, with 11 bases left between them. CDR1 is MDHEN, CDR2 SYDVKM, per germline. The CDR3 has 12 amino acids.

V and J are TRBV28 and TRBJ2-7; 11 bases are a match to TRBD2. CDR3 size: 14 residues. The germline gives CDR1 MDHEN, CDR2 SYDVKM. Trimming removed 6 bases from V and 7 bases from J; junction bases left unmatched: 8. CDR3 nucleotide sequence: TGTGCCAGCAGGTTACTAGCGGGGGCCAGGGAGCAGTACTTC. Protein: CASRLLAGAREQYF.

The chain uses TRBV12-5 and TRBJ2-7; no clear D. The length of the CDR3 is 15 residues. Per germline, CDR1 LGHNT and CDR2 FRNRAP. V was trimmed by 1 base and J by 6 bases, leaving 16 bases between them. CDR3 nucleotides: TGTGCTAGTGGTTTGGGACTTCGTAGTTTTGGCGAGCAGTACTTC. Its protein product is CASGLGLRSFGEQYF.

The V gene is TRBV12-3 or TRBV12-4, the J gene TRBJ2-5, with 10 bases identical to TRBD1. The CDR3 covers 15 residues. The J segment lost 4 bases and the V segment lost 5 bases, leaving 7 bases of the junction unmatched. The CDR3 DNA follows: TGTGCCAGCAGTCTGGGACAGGGGAACCGAGAGACCCAGTACTTC. Residues: CASSLGQGNRETQYF.